This T cell receptor (beta chain) was obtained from a study of shared clonotypes between healthy human individuals. Study conclusions and caveats: Naive subsets tended to show greater estimated richness than memory subsets. When compared with the clonotypes that were shared by all four sorted-subset donors, the non-shared clonotypes turned out to have lower generation probabilities.

V was pared by 3 bases and J by 7 bases, with 10 bases between. This CDR3 has 13 amino acids. Germline V gives CDR1 MDHEN, CDR2 SYDVKM. Each cell subset's genomic DNA was divided evenly among several immunoSEQ plates. Produced via immunoSEQ multiplex PCR; TCRdb's table is partial and in-frame only. Altogether about 1.5 million clones are present, 95% to 99% being singletons, with the ten largest covering approximately 0.45%. As for this clone: Its antigen is undetermined.

The rearrangement joins TRBV28 to TRBJ1-5; unclear D gene. Sequenced input: naive CD4+ T cells sorted from blood. As to subset: CD45RA+ positively selected. The receptor was derived from a man aged 30 to 39 in good health. The CDR3 DNA reads TGTGCCAGCAGTTTTGGTTTGGGGCAGCCCCAGCATTTT. Amino acids: CASSFGLGQPQHF.